The 24 T cell receptor beta chains listed next were all sequenced from one sample in a study of cytomegalovirus exposure and HLA in healthy donors. The PCR made use of 60 Vbeta and 13 Jbeta primers. Method: immunoSEQ multiplex PCR; TCRdb's copy keeps in-frame clones and lacks some. The sample gives about 100,000 clones, about 75% of which show up once; around 7% is in the top ten. Sequenced input: PBMCs. These receptor sequences come from a man aged 35 to 55 in good health and CMV-seropositive.

This rearrangement joins TRBV4-1 to TRBJ1-1; the D gene is possibly TRBD1 (6 bases). The CDR3 length is 18 residues. Trimming pared 0 bases from V and 3 bases from J, leaving 20 bases between. CDR1 MGHRA and CDR2 YSYEKL come from the germline V gene. CDR3 sequence: CASSQDREGGIGDTEAFF. The CDR3 coding sequence is TGCGCCAGCAGCCAAGATCGGGAGGGGGGCATAGGGGACACTGAAGCTTTCTTT.

The gene calls are TRBV28 and TRBJ2-7, with D possibly TRBD1 on 5 matching bases. The CDR3 totals 15 residues. CDR1 MDHEN and CDR2 SYDVKM come from the germline V gene. V was clipped by 7 bases and J by 3 bases, with 19 bases between them. This CDR3 is CASTLGLLRDYEQYF. CDR3 bases: TGTGCCAGCACCCTGGGGCTGCTCAGGGACTACGAGCAGTACTTC.

This sequence joins TRBV9 and TRBJ2-2; TRBD2 is a possible D gene (6 bases). V was cut by 0 bases and J by 3 bases, with 12 bases left in between. The CDR3 has 16 amino acids. Germline V CDR1 and CDR2: SGDLS, YYNGEE. CDR3 region: CASSVVGGPDTGELFF. The CDR3 nucleotides are TGTGCCAGCAGCGTAGTCGGAGGGCCGGACACCGGGGAGCTGTTTTTT. Using reference TRBV9 and TRBJ2-2 for the parts outside the CDR3, the full variable domain is DSGVTQTPKHLITATGQRVTLRCSPRSGDLSVYWYQQSLDQGLQFLIQYYNGEERAKGNILERFSAQQFPDLHSELNLSSLELGDSALYFCASSVVGGPDTGELFFGEGSRLTVL.

The chain has TRBV10-1 and TRBJ2-7; no definite D call. Looked up from germline, CDR1 is WNHNN and CDR2 is SYGVQD (reference sequence). V was cut by 4 bases and J by 2 bases, with 6 bases left in between. The CDR3 spans 12 residues. The CDR3 loop is CASSGETYEQYF. Written as DNA, the CDR3 is TGCGCCAGCAGTGGTGAGACCTACGAGCAGTACTTC.

This rearrangement joins TRBV2 to TRBJ1-1; unclear D gene. Germline V gene lookup returns CDR1 SNHLY and CDR2 FYNNEI. This CDR3 region has 11 residues. Trimming removed 6 bases from V and 5 bases from J, with 7 bases in between. CDR3 residues: CASSSYTEAFF. CDR3 nucleotides: TGTGCCAGCAGCTCCTATACTGAAGCTTTCTTT.

The chain carries TRBV28 and TRBJ2-2; D remains unclear. Germline V gene lookup returns CDR1 MDHEN and CDR2 SYDVKM. V lost 3 bases, J lost 1 base, and 9 bases lay in between. This CDR3 spans 15 amino acids. This CDR3 is CASSLAPENTGELFF. The CDR3 bases are TGTGCCAGCAGTTTGGCCCCTGAGAACACCGGGGAGCTGTTTTTT.

The chain employs TRBV5-1 and TRBJ2-5; 9 bases map to TRBD1. The CDR3 spans 14 residues. The V and J ends lost 9 bases and 0 bases, in that order; junction bases with no gene match: 6. Germline assignment: CDR1 SGHRS and CDR2 YFSETQ. In nucleotides, the CDR3 is TGCGCCACCACAGGGGGCGGTCACCAAGAGACCCAGTACTTC. This translates into CATTGGGHQETQYF.

The V call is TRBV6-6, the J call TRBJ2-3; D uncertain. The CDR3 contains 13 residues. Trimming took 2 bases from V and 1 from J, leaving 4 bases between them. From germline, CDR1 is MNHNY and CDR2 SVGAGI (reference sequence). DNA for the CDR3: TGTGCCAGCAGTTACGTCGGCACAGATACGCAGTATTTT. Its protein product is CASSYVGTDTQYF.

V usage is TRBV7-2 and J usage is TRBJ2-5; tentatively, D is TRBD2 (5 bases). The CDR3 is 13 amino acids. The germline gives CDR1 SGHTA, CDR2 FQGNSA. The V end was cut by 5 bases, the J end by 6 bases, with 13 bases between. The CDR3 protein is CASSPDWSKTQYF. DNA for the CDR3: TGTGCCAGCAGCCCGGACTGGTCCAAGACCCAGTACTTC.

The chain couples TRBV5-1 to TRBJ2-7; 8 bases match TRBD1. CDR3 length: 14 residues. With 3 bases clipped from V and 5 bases from J, the junction kept 7 bases outside the gene matches. Looked up from germline, CDR1 is SGHRS and CDR2 is YFSETQ. The CDR3 DNA is TGCGCCAGCAGCTACCTCGGACAGGGCAACGAGCAGTACTTC. Encoded protein: CASSYLGQGNEQYF.

The chain is built from TRBV10-2 and TRBJ1-1; 7 bases line up with TRBD1. Germline loops: CDR1 WSHSY, CDR2 SAAADI. Germline trimming cut 6 bases from V and 4 bases from J; bases unmatched to any gene: 8. The CDR3 loop spans 14 amino acids. The CDR3 nucleotides read TGCGCCAGCAGGCCGACAGGGTTCACCACTGAAGCTTTCTTT. Translation: CASRPTGFTTEAFF.

The chain combines TRBV5-8 with TRBJ2-7, with 7 bases that match TRBD1. Germline loops: CDR1 SGHTS, CDR2 YDEGEE. The CDR3 covers 16 residues. V shed 4 bases, J shed 3 bases, and the junction held 13 bases outside the gene matches. CDR3 protein: CASSRGTGDLIYEQYF. CDR3 bases: TGTGCCAGCAGCAGAGGAACAGGGGACCTTATCTACGAGCAGTACTTC.

This chain links TRBV19 with TRBJ2-7, with a weak D call TRBD1 (6 bases). From germline, CDR1 is LNHDA and CDR2 SQIVND (reference sequence). The CDR3 has 15 amino acids. V lost 5 bases and J 2 bases, leaving 16 bases between the germline ends. The CDR3 sequence is CASSPLRDKTYEQYF. CDR3 nucleotides: TGTGCCAGTAGTCCCCTTAGGGACAAGACCTACGAGCAGTACTTC.

The CDR3 DNA is TGCGCCAGCAGTGAACTAGCGGGGGCTTCGCCAGATACGCAGTATTTT. Translated: CASSELAGASPDTQYF. The chain combines TRBV10-1 with TRBJ2-3; the match to TRBD2 covers 11 bases. From germline, CDR1 is WNHNN and CDR2 SYGVQD (reference sequence). The trim removed 3 bases at V and 4 bases at J, leaving 6 bases unmatched. This CDR3 has 16 residues.

V usage is TRBV7-6 and J usage is TRBJ2-7; no clear D gene. Looked up from germline, CDR1 is SGHVS and CDR2 is FNYEAQ. The CDR3 is 15 amino acids. Trimming cost V 0 bases and J 2 bases, with 11 bases left between them. The CDR3 DNA sequence: TGTGCCAGCAGCTTAGCAGACTCCGGTACCTACGAGCAGTACTTC. Translated, it gives CASSLADSGTYEQYF.

The rearrangement links TRBV5-8 to TRBJ2-7, with TRBD1 matching over 7 bases. Germline assignment: CDR1 SGHTS and CDR2 YDEGEE. With V trimmed by 4 bases and J by 0 bases, 7 bases remained unmatched. The CDR3 runs 15 residues. CDR3 residues: CASSPGQDTSYEQYF. The CDR3 nucleotides read TGTGCCAGCAGCCCCGGACAGGACACCTCCTACGAGCAGTACTTC.

In its sample, this clone was seen once. The V gene is TRBV23-1, the J gene TRBJ1-5; tentative D call: TRBD1 (5 bases). TRBV23-1 qualifies as an ORF whose function is uncertain. The CDR3 sequence is 16 residues long. V lost 0 bases to trimming and J lost 5 bases, with 14 bases between them. The CDR3: CASSQSNGRADQPQHF. The CDR3 nucleotides read TGCGCCAGCAGTCAATCGAATGGCAGGGCGGATCAGCCCCAGCATTTT.

This clone has more than one count but fewer than ten. The gene calls are TRBV6-1 and TRBJ2-3; weak D call: TRBD2 (5 bases). Germline CDR1 reads MNHNS; CDR2 reads SASEGT. The V gene lost 7 bases and the J gene lost 0 bases, with 11 bases spanning the gap. The CDR3 extends over 14 amino acids. The DNA for the CDR3 is TGTGCCAGCATCGGACTGGGTAGCACAGATACGCAGTATTTT. This encodes CASIGLGSTDTQYF.

The V and J genes are TRBV6-1 and TRBJ2-7; tentatively, D is TRBD1 (6 bases). The V gene's germline CDR1 is MNHNS and CDR2 SASEGT. V was trimmed by 3 bases and J by 5 bases, leaving 8 bases between them. The CDR3 consists of 12 residues. The CDR3 coding sequence is TGTGCCAGCAGTGACTACAGGGACGAGCAGTACTTC. It is translated as CASSDYRDEQYF.

The chain links TRBV2 to TRBJ1-4, with 7 bases lining up with TRBD1. Germline V lookup: CDR1 SNHLY, CDR2 FYNNEI. CDR3 length equals 14 residues. After removal of 3 bases from V and 8 bases from J, the junction contained 6 bases not matched to a gene. The CDR3 sequence is CASSDWETGEKLFF. The CDR3 nucleotides read TGTGCCAGCAGTGATTGGGAGACAGGGGAAAAACTGTTTTTT.

This clone showed up just once. The V and J genes are TRBV7-8 and TRBJ2-3; 14 bases match TRBD2. The trim removed 5 bases at V and 9 bases at J, leaving 7 bases unmatched. The CDR3 is made up of 15 amino acids. The germline V gene encodes CDR1 SGHVS and CDR2 FQNEAQ. The CDR3 sequence: CASSGPRLAGGTQYF. CDR3 coding DNA: TGTGCCAGCAGCGGGCCCCGACTAGCGGGAGGGACGCAGTATTTT.

This rearrangement joins TRBV7-2 to TRBJ1-5, with TRBD1 matching 7 bases. V lost 5 bases, J lost 1 base, and 5 bases stayed unmatched. CDR1 is SGHTA, CDR2 FQGNSA, per germline. This CDR3 is 15 amino acids long. The CDR3 DNA follows: TGTGCCAGCAGCAACGACAGGGCCAGCAATCAGCCCCAGCATTTT. Its protein is CASSNDRASNQPQHF.

V is TRBV5-5 and J is TRBJ2-4, with a possible D match to TRBD1 (6 bases). The CDR3 totals 19 residues. Germline-derived CDR1 and CDR2 are SGHKS and YYEKEE (reference sequence). With 0 bases removed from V and 0 bases from J, the gap between germline ends came to 19 bases. This chain's CDR3 is CASSLVVAGQTRAKNIQYF. In DNA form, the CDR3 reads TGTGCCAGCAGCTTGGTGGTAGCAGGACAGACCAGAGCCAAAAACATTCAGTACTTC. Based on the CDR3 plus reference TRBV5-5 and TRBJ2-4, the full variable domain is DAGVTQSPTHLIKTRGQQVTLRCSPISGHKSVSWYQQVLGQGPQFIFQYYEKEERGRGNFPDRFSARQFPNYSSELNVNALLLGDSALYLCASSLVVAGQTRAKNIQYFGAGTRLSVL.

The chain has TRBV15 and TRBJ2-6, with TRBD1 matching over 11 bases. The length of the CDR3 is 17 residues. The germline V gene has CDR1 LNHNV and CDR2 YYDKDF (reference sequence). With 7 bases clipped from V and 4 bases from J, the junction kept 9 bases outside the gene matches. The CDR3 DNA reads as TGTGCCACCAATAGAGGACAGGGGGCGGAAGGGGCCAACGTCCTGACTTTC. Its translation: CATNRGQGAEGANVLTF.